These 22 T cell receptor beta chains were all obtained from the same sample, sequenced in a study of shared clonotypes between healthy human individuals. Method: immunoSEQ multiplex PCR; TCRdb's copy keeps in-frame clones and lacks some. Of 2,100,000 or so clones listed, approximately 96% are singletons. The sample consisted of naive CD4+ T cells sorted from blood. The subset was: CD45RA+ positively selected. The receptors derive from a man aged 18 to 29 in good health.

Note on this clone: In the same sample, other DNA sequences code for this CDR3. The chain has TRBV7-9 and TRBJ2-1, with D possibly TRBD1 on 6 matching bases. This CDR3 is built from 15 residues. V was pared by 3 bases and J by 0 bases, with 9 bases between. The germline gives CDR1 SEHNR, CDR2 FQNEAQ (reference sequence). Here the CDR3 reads CASSFGQSSYNEQFF. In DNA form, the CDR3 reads TGTGCCAGCAGCTTCGGACAGAGCTCCTACAATGAGCAGTTCTTC.

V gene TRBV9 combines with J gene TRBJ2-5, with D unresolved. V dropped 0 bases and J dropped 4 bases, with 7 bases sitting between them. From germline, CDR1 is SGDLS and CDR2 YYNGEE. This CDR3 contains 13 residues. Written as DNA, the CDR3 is TGTGCCAGCAGCGTAGATCTCTCAGAGACCCAGTACTTC. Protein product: CASSVDLSETQYF. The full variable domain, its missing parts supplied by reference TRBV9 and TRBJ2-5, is DSGVTQTPKHLITATGQRVTLRCSPRSGDLSVYWYQQSLDQGLQFLIQYYNGEERAKGNILERFSAQQFPDLHSELNLSSLELGDSALYFCASSVDLSETQYFGPGTRLLVL.

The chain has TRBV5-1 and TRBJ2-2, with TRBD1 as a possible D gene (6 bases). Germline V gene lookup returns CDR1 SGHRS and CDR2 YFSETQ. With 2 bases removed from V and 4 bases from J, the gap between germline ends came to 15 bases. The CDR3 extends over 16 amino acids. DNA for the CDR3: TGCGCCAGCAGCTTCGAAACGCCAGGGGCCACCGGGGAGCTGTTTTTT. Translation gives CASSFETPGATGELFF.

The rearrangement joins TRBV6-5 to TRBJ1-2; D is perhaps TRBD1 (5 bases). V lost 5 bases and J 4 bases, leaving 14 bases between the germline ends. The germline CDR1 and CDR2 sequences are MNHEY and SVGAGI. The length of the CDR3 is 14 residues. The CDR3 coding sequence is TGTGCCAGCAGTCGTCAGGGAGACAGCTATGGCTACACCTTC. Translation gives CASSRQGDSYGYTF.

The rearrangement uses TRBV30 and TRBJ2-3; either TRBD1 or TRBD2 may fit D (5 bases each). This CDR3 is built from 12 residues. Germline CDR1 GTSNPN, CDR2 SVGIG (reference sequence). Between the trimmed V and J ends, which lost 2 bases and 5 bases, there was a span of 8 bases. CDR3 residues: CAWSLRGDTQYF. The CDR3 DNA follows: TGTGCCTGGAGTTTGAGGGGAGATACGCAGTATTTT.

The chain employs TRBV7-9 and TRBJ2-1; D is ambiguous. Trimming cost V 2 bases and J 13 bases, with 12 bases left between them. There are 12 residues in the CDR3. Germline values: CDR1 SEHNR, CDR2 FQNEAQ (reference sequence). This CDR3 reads CASSLQESAQFF. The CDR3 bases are TGTGCCAGCAGCTTACAGGAGTCAGCTCAGTTCTTC.

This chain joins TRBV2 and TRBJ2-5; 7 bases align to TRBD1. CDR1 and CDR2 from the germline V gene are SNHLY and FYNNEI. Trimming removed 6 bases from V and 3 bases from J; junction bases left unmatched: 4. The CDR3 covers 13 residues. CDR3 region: CASRGTAKETQYF. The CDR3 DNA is TGTGCCAGCAGAGGGACAGCCAAAGAGACCCAGTACTTC.

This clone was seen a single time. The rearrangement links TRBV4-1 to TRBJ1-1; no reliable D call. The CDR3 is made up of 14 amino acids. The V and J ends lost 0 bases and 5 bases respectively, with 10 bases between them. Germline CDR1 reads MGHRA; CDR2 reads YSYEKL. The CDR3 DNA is TGCGCCAGCAGCCAAGATAGTGTTTGGACTGAAGCTTTCTTT. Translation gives CASSQDSVWTEAFF.

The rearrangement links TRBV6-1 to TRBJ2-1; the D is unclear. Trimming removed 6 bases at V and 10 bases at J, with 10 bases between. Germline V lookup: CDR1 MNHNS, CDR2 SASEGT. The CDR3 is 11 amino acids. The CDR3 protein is CASRIQVEQFF. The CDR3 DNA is TGTGCCAGCAGGATACAAGTAGAGCAGTTCTTC.

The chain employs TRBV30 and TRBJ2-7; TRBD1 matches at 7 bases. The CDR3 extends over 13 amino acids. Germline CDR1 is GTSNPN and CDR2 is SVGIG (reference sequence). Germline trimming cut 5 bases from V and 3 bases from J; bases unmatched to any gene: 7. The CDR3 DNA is TGTGCCTGGGCCAGGGGGTCAAGCTACGAGCAGTACTTC. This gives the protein CAWARGSSYEQYF.

CDR3 nucleotide sequence: TGTGCCAGCAGACACCCGCCCCGGACTTTTTACGAGCAGTACTTC. The encoded protein is CASRHPPRTFYEQYF. The chain employs TRBV6-1 and TRBJ2-7, with a weak D call TRBD2 (5 bases). The germline CDR1 and CDR2 sequences are MNHNS and SASEGT. This CDR3 has 15 amino acids. The ends were cut back, 6 bases at V and 4 bases at J, with 19 bases in the middle.

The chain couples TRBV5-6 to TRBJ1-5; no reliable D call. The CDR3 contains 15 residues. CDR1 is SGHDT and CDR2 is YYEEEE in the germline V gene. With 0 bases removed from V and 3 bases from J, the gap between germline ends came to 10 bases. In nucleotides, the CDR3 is TGTGCCAGCAGCTTGGGGCAGGCCACCAATCAGCCCCAGCATTTT. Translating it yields CASSLGQATNQPQHF.

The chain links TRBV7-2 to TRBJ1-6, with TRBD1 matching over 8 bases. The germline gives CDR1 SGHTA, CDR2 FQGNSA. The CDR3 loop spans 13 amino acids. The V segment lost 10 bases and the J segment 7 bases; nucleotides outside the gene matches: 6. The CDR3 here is CATRTGPNSPLHF. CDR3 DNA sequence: TGTGCCACTAGGACAGGGCCGAATTCACCCCTCCACTTT.

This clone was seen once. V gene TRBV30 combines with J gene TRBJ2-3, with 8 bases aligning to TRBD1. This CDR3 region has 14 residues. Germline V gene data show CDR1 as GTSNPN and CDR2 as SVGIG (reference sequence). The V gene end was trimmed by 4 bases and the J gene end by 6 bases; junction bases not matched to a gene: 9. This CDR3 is CAWTRQGQFDTQYF. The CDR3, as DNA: TGTGCCTGGACGAGACAGGGGCAATTTGATACGCAGTATTTT.

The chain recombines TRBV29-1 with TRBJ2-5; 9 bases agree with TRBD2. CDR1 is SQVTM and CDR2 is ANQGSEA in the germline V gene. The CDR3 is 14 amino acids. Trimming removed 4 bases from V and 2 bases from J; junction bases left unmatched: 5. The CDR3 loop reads CSVGAGGIQETQYF. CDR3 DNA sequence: TGCAGCGTTGGGGCGGGGGGGATACAAGAGACCCAGTACTTC.

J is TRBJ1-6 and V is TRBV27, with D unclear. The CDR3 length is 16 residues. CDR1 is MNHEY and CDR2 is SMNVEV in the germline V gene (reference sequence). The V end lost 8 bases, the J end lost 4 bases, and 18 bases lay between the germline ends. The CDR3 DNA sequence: TGTGCCAGCGCCGTAGGTCCGGCAGCGTATAATTCACCCCTCCACTTT. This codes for CASAVGPAAYNSPLHF.

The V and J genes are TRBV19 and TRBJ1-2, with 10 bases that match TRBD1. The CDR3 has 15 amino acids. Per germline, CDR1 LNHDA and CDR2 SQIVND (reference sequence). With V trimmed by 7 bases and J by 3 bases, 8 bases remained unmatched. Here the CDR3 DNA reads TGTGCCAGTAATAACCCGGGACAGGGGTACTATGGCTACACCTTC. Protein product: CASNNPGQGYYGYTF. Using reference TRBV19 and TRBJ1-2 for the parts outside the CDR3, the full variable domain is DGGITQSPKYLFRKEGQNVTLSCEQNLNHDAMYWYRQDPGQGLRLIYYSQIVNDFQKGDIAEGYSVSREKKESFPLTVTSAQKNPTAFYLCASNNPGQGYYGYTFGSGTRLTVV.

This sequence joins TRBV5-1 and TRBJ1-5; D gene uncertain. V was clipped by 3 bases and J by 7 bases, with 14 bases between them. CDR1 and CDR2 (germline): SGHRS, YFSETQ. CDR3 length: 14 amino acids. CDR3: CASSSGPSQQPQHF. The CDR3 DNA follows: TGCGCCAGCAGCTCCGGCCCCTCCCAACAGCCCCAGCATTTT. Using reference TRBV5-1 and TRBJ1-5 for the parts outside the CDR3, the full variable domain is KAGVTQTPRYLIKTRGQQVTLSCSPISGHRSVSWYQQTPGQGLQFLFEYFSETQRNKGNFPGRFSGRQFSNSRSEMNVSTLELGDSALYLCASSSGPSQQPQHFGDGTRLSIL.

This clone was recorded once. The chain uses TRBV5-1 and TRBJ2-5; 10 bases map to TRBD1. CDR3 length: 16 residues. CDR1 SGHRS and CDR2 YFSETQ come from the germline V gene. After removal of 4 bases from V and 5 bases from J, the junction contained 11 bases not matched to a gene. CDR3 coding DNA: TGCGCCAGCAGCATGGACAGGGGGACGATTTTGGAGACCCAGTACTTC. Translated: CASSMDRGTILETQYF.

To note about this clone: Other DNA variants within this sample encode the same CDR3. The CDR3 nucleotides are TGCGCCAGCAGCTTAGACAGGGTCGGGGAGCTGTTTTTT. It codes for CASSLDRVGELFF. The chain carries TRBV5-1 and TRBJ2-2, with 7 bases identical to TRBD1. Germline CDR1 and CDR2: SGHRS and YFSETQ. V shed 2 bases and J 7 bases; nucleotides not matched to a gene: 2. The CDR3 is 13 amino acids. The complete variable domain, with remaining parts taken from reference TRBV5-1 and TRBJ2-2, reads KAGVTQTPRYLIKTRGQQVTLSCSPISGHRSVSWYQQTPGQGLQFLFEYFSETQRNKGNFPGRFSGRQFSNSRSEMNVSTLELGDSALYLCASSLDRVGELFFGEGSRLTVL.

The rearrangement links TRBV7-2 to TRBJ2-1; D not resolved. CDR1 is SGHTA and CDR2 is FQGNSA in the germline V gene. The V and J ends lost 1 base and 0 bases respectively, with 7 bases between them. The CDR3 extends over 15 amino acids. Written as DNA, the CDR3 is TGTGCCAGCAGCTTAGAACGGAGCTCCTACAATGAGCAGTTCTTC. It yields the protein CASSLERSSYNEQFF.

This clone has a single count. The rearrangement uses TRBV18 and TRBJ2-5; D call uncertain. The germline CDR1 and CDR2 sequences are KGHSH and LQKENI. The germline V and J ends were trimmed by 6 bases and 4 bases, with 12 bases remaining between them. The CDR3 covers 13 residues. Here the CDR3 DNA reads TGTGCCAGCTCCCCCAGGATGAGAGAGACCCAGTACTTC. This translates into CASSPRMRETQYF.